Each of the 17 T cell receptor beta chains below was sequenced from the same sample in a study of cytomegalovirus exposure and HLA in healthy donors. The PCR employed 60 Vbeta primers together with 13 Jbeta primers. Assay used: immunoSEQ multiplex PCR; TCRdb lists only in-frame clones, some missing. The sample carries more than 80,000 clones, around 76% recorded once. Material for sequencing was PBMCs. The receptors were gathered from a woman in her forties or fifties in good health and CMV-seropositive.

The CDR3 is CASSRDSSGGWTGELFF. CDR3 in DNA: TGCGCCAGCAGCCGCGACTCTAGCGGGGGATGGACCGGGGAGCTGTTTTTT. The V call is TRBV5-1, the J call TRBJ2-2, with 10 nucleotides matching TRBD2. The CDR3 runs to 17 residues. J gave up 5 bases and V 4 bases, and 11 bases lay outside the gene matches. Germline V gene sequence: CDR1 SGHRS, CDR2 YFSETQ.

This clone has only one observation. This chain joins TRBV11-2 and TRBJ2-7, with TRBD1 matching over 9 bases. The length of the CDR3 is 17 residues. V lost 5 bases, J lost 2 bases, and 13 bases stayed unmatched. The germline V gene has CDR1 SGHAT and CDR2 FQNNGV. The chain's CDR3 is CASSTPGQGIFTYEQYF. The CDR3 DNA follows: TGTGCCAGCAGCACACCGGGACAGGGAATCTTTACCTACGAGCAGTACTTC.

This clone turned up a few times. The chain links TRBV18 to TRBJ1-1; D call uncertain. CDR1 KGHSH and CDR2 LQKENI come from the germline V gene. V was trimmed by 2 bases and J by 0 bases, leaving 7 bases between them. The length of the CDR3 is 14 residues. DNA of the CDR3: TGTGCCAGCTCACCAGAACTTATGAACACTGAAGCTTTCTTT. Its protein product is CASSPELMNTEAFF.

The V call is TRBV5-1, the J call TRBJ2-5; 9 bases agree with TRBD1. CDR1 is SGHRS and CDR2 is YFSETQ in the germline V gene. The CDR3 sequence is 16 residues long. The V gene end was trimmed by 0 bases and the J gene end by 3 bases; junction bases not matched to a gene: 6. The CDR3: CASSLGPGQGKETQYF. The CDR3 DNA sequence: TGCGCCAGCAGCTTGGGTCCGGGACAGGGTAAAGAGACCCAGTACTTC.

V is TRBV19 and J is TRBJ1-1; 9 bases fit TRBD1. The trim removed 6 bases at V and 2 bases at J, leaving 13 bases unmatched. This CDR3 comprises 17 residues. Germline V gene data show CDR1 as LNHDA and CDR2 as SQIVND (reference sequence). DNA for the CDR3: TGTGCCAGTAGCCACCGTTGGACAGGGGTCCCAAACACTGAAGCTTTCTTT. Its protein is CASSHRWTGVPNTEAFF.

The gene calls are TRBV5-1 and TRBJ2-1; 7 positions agree with TRBD2. The CDR3 loop spans 14 amino acids. The ends lost 1 base at V and 7 bases at J; junction bases unmatched: 5. Germline V gene sequence: CDR1 SGHRS, CDR2 YFSETQ. DNA for the CDR3: TGCGCCAGCAGCTTGTTTGGGGGGGAGAATGAGCAGTTCTTC. This codes for CASSLFGGENEQFF. Supplemented by reference TRBV5-1 and TRBJ2-1, the full variable domain reads KAGVTQTPRYLIKTRGQQVTLSCSPISGHRSVSWYQQTPGQGLQFLFEYFSETQRNKGNFPGRFSGRQFSNSRSEMNVSTLELGDSALYLCASSLFGGENEQFFGPGTRLTVL.

This clone has a count of ten or more. The rearrangement links TRBV19 to TRBJ2-1, with no clear D. Germline V CDR1 and CDR2: LNHDA, SQIVND (reference sequence). The CDR3 is 13 amino acids. Between the trimmed V and J ends, which lost 5 bases and 2 bases, there was a span of 7 bases. CDR3 in DNA: TGTGCCAGTAGTGTCGACACCTACAATGAGCAGTTCTTC. It specifies CASSVDTYNEQFF.

This clone was observed a few times. The chain links TRBV5-6 to TRBJ1-2; weak D call: TRBD1 (5 bases). The CDR3 sequence is 13 residues long. Trimming removed 5 bases at V and 7 bases at J, with 15 bases between. The germline CDR1 and CDR2 sequences are SGHDT and YYEEEE. The DNA of the CDR3 is TGTGCCAGCAGGTACGGCCCCGGGGGTGGCTACACCTTC. Protein sequence: CASRYGPGGGYTF.

The V call is TRBV28, the J call TRBJ1-1, with 8 bases fitting TRBD1. The CDR3 covers 15 residues. V shed 4 bases and J 1 base; nucleotides not matched to a gene: 5. Germline V gene lookup returns CDR1 MDHEN and CDR2 SYDVKM. CDR3 DNA sequence: TGTGCCAGCAGTTCGACAGGGGAGTGGAACACTGAAGCTTTCTTT. This translates into CASSSTGEWNTEAFF.

This chain joins TRBV5-6 and TRBJ2-5; no reliable D call. The end of the DNA fits TRBJ2-7 better, so the J call may be wrong. Germline assignment: CDR1 SGHDT and CDR2 YYEEEE. The CDR3 extends over 14 amino acids. CDR3: CASSPMGRIHEQYF. In DNA, the CDR3 is TGTGCCAGCAGCCCCATGGGCCGGATCCACGAGCAGTACTTC.

In its sample, this clone was seen a few times. The V gene is TRBV7-3, the J gene TRBJ2-3, with a possible D match to TRBD2 (6 bases). Germline V gene sequence: CDR1 SGHTA, CDR2 FQGTGA. V was trimmed by 0 bases and J by 4 bases, leaving 11 bases between them. The CDR3 covers 15 residues. The DNA for the CDR3 is TGTGCCAGCAGCTTAACGGGGGGTTTGGCAGATACGCAGTATTTT. Its protein is CASSLTGGLADTQYF.

The rearrangement joins TRBV11-3 to TRBJ2-3, with 10 nucleotides matching TRBD2. There are 16 residues in the CDR3. Germline CDR1 reads SGHNT; CDR2 reads YENEEA. The V segment lost 4 bases and the J segment 7 bases; nucleotides outside the gene matches: 11. For the CDR3, the DNA is TGTGCCAGCAGCTCCATAGCGGGGGGCTACAACAATACGCAGTATTTT. Its translation: CASSSIAGGYNNTQYF.

This clone was seen more than once but under ten times. The chain has TRBV30 and TRBJ1-1; a weak D match, TRBD1 (5 bases). CDR1 GTSNPN and CDR2 SVGIG come from the germline V gene (reference sequence). V shed 5 bases and J shed 5 bases, with 12 bases lying between them. CDR3 size: 12 residues. The CDR3 sequence is CAWGAARTEAFF. The CDR3 bases are TGTGCCTGGGGGGCGGCCCGTACTGAAGCTTTCTTT.

There are a few counts of this clone. The J gene is TRBJ2-7, the V gene TRBV7-6; a weak D match, TRBD1 (5 bases). Between the trimmed V and J ends, which lost 1 base and 9 bases, there was a span of 22 bases. Per germline, CDR1 SGHVS and CDR2 FNYEAQ. This CDR3 spans 16 amino acids. CDR3 coding DNA: TGTGCCAGCAGCTTAGTCATTTGGGGCAGTGAGTTTGCGCAGTACTTC. Amino acids: CASSLVIWGSEFAQYF.

This clone occurred once. The rearrangement uses TRBV7-2 and TRBJ1-3; TRBD1 might be the D (6 bases). The V gene's germline CDR1 is SGHTA and CDR2 FQGNSA. Trimming left V 8 bases short and J 0 bases short, with 23 bases between. The CDR3 totals 18 residues. CDR3 nucleotides: TGTGCCAGCCTTCCAGGGCCAGGGGTGACTTTCTCTGGAAACACCATATATTTT. This sequence encodes CASLPGPGVTFSGNTIYF.

J is TRBJ2-7 and V is TRBV5-4; 10 nucleotides agree with TRBD2. The CDR3 length is 15 residues. Germline CDR1 SGHNT, CDR2 YYREEE (reference sequence). The ends lost 2 bases at V and 4 bases at J; junction bases unmatched: 6. The CDR3 here is CASSLPLAGKYEQYF. DNA of the CDR3: TGTGCCAGCAGCTTACCACTAGCGGGGAAATACGAGCAGTACTTC. The full variable domain, rest sourced from reference TRBV5-4 and TRBJ2-7, is ETGVTQSPTHLIKTRGQQVTLRCSSQSGHNTVSWYQQALGQGPQFIFQYYREEENGRGNFPPRFSGLQFPNYSSELNVNALELDDSALYLCASSLPLAGKYEQYFGPGTRLTVT.

This clone has a single count. V usage is TRBV2 and J usage is TRBJ1-1; D ambiguous. The CDR3 length is 14 residues. V was pared by 1 base and J by 4 bases, with 10 bases between. Germline V CDR1 and CDR2: SNHLY, FYNNEI. The CDR3 is CASSEGRGSTEAFF. CDR3 DNA sequence: TGTGCCAGCAGTGAAGGAAGAGGGAGCACTGAAGCTTTCTTT.